This T cell receptor beta chain originates from a study of spatial heterogeneity in lung cancer. Whole-study context: The study consistently detected more beta-chain than alpha-chain sequences.

This CDR3 has 13 amino acids. V was pared by 1 base and J by 3 bases, with 10 bases between. Germline CDR1 and CDR2: SQVTM and ANQGSEA. TCRdb fed the 5' RACE reads into MiXCR, producing one record per CDR3 protein. This sample has about 29,000 distinct CDR3 sequences, with less than 11% found just once. The time point: blood at routine non-recurrence follow-up after resection. This clonotype was found many times. The specimen comprised PBMCs, sampled at follow-up. The clonotype was recovered from a female donor with early-stage non-small cell lung cancer. The chain carries TRBV29-1 and TRBJ2-7, with D maybe TRBD1 (6 bases). Written as DNA, the CDR3 is TGCAGCGTTGAAGGCCACAGGGACTACGAGCAGTACTTC. Translating gives CSVEGHRDYEQYF.